These 20 T cell receptor beta chains came from one sample sequenced in a study of technical replicates of blood from a handful of donors. The table came from immunoSEQ multiplex PCR; TCRdb's copy has only in-frame clones and leaves some out. Among fewer than 80,000 clones listed, approximately 83% were seen once. The sequenced sample consisted of PBMCs. Source of these receptors: a human donor in good health. Some clones in this sample may be carry-over from other donors' samples.

The chain is built from TRBV30 and TRBJ2-1, with D unresolved. The V gene's germline CDR1 is GTSNPN and CDR2 SVGIG (reference sequence). V lost 0 bases, J lost 7 bases, and 16 bases lay in between. The length of the CDR3 is 15 residues. CDR3 region: CAWSVDRLDRNEQFF. The CDR3 coding sequence is TGTGCCTGGAGTGTAGATCGGCTAGATCGGAATGAGCAGTTCTTC.

The chain carries TRBV6-6 and TRBJ2-7, with TRBD1 matching 7 bases. V was clipped by 6 bases and J by 1 base; unmatched bases: 6. Germline values: CDR1 MNHNY, CDR2 SVGAGI (reference sequence). The CDR3 runs to 14 residues. CDR3 amino acids: CASSQPGGSYEQYF. The CDR3 bases are TGTGCCAGCAGCCAGCCAGGGGGTTCCTACGAGCAGTACTTC.

The chain couples TRBV5-5 to TRBJ2-7; no definite D call. V lost 4 bases and J 4 bases, leaving 12 bases between the germline ends. The CDR3 runs 13 residues. Germline V CDR1 and CDR2: SGHKS, YYEKEE (reference sequence). The CDR3 DNA is TGTGCCAGCAGCGCCACCCCTAGATACGAGCAGTACTTC. Protein sequence: CASSATPRYEQYF.

This clone has more than one count but fewer than ten. The rearrangement links TRBV27 to TRBJ2-2; D uncertain. V was clipped by 6 bases and J by 1 base, with 3 bases between them. Germline-derived CDR1 and CDR2 are MNHEY and SMNVEV (reference sequence). This CDR3 region has 12 residues. The CDR3 nucleotides read TGTGCCAGCAGCCGGAACACCGGGGAGCTGTTTTTT. Amino acids: CASSRNTGELFF.

This chain uses TRBV5-1 with TRBJ2-7, with 11 bases that match TRBD1. Germline V lookup: CDR1 SGHRS, CDR2 YFSETQ. The CDR3 consists of 14 residues. Trimming cost V 2 bases and J 3 bases; bases outside gene matches: 1. CDR3 in DNA: TGCGCCAGCAGCTTCGGGACAGGGGGCTACGAGCAGTACTTC. This translates into CASSFGTGGYEQYF.

The chain recombines TRBV7-6 with TRBJ1-6; TRBD1 is a possible D gene (6 bases). CDR1 and CDR2 from the germline V gene are SGHVS and FNYEAQ. V lost 1 base, J lost 7 bases, and 14 bases lay in between. The CDR3 has 16 residues. The CDR3 is CASSLELGQGNSPLHF. For the CDR3, the DNA is TGTGCCAGCAGCTTAGAGTTGGGCCAGGGGAATTCACCCCTCCACTTT. Variable domain in full (rest from reference TRBV7-6 and TRBJ1-6): GAGVSQSPRYKVTKRGQDVALRCDPISGHVSLYWYRQALGQGPEFLTYFNYEAQQDKSGLPNDRFSAERPEGSISTLTIQRTEQRDSAMYRCASSLELGQGNSPLHFGNGTRLTVT.

The J gene is TRBJ2-1, the V gene TRBV5-1, with D tentatively TRBD1 (5 bases). V was pared by 0 bases and J by 3 bases, with 10 bases between. From germline, CDR1 is SGHRS and CDR2 YFSETQ. The CDR3 consists of 15 residues. As DNA, the CDR3 is TGCGCCAGCAGCTTGGAGGGGCTTGGCTACAATGAGCAGTTCTTC. Translation: CASSLEGLGYNEQFF. Combining the CDR3 with reference TRBV5-1 and TRBJ2-1 gives the whole variable domain KAGVTQTPRYLIKTRGQQVTLSCSPISGHRSVSWYQQTPGQGLQFLFEYFSETQRNKGNFPGRFSGRQFSNSRSEMNVSTLELGDSALYLCASSLEGLGYNEQFFGPGTRLTVL.

The genes are TRBV6-5 and TRBJ2-7; a weak D match, TRBD1 (6 bases). V lost 0 bases to trimming and J lost 3 bases, with 9 bases between them. This CDR3 comprises 14 residues. Germline V gene sequence: CDR1 MNHEY, CDR2 SVGAGI. CDR3 sequence (DNA): TGTGCCAGCAGTTACTCCCCGGGACACTACGAGCAGTACTTC. It specifies CASSYSPGHYEQYF.

The rearrangement uses TRBV7-9 and TRBJ2-1; 14 nucleotides agree with TRBD2. The V gene end was trimmed by 5 bases and the J gene end by 8 bases; junction bases not matched to a gene: 5. Germline V gene data show CDR1 as SEHNR and CDR2 as FQNEAQ (reference sequence). This CDR3 has 15 residues. The CDR3 DNA is TGTGCCAGCAGCATGGGACTAGCGGGAGTGGATGAGCAGTTCTTC. Protein: CASSMGLAGVDEQFF. The variable domain in full, with the rest retrieved from reference TRBV7-9 and TRBJ2-1, is DTGVSQNPRHKITKRGQNVTFRCDPISEHNRLYWYRQTLGQGPEFLTYFQNEAQLEKSRLLSDRFSAERPKGSFSTLEIQRTEQGDSAMYLCASSMGLAGVDEQFFGPGTRLTVL.

This clone was counted at least ten times. The CDR3 loop is CASSHNRGVNTEAFF. As DNA, the CDR3 is TGCGCCAGCAGCCACAACAGGGGGGTTAACACTGAAGCTTTCTTT. The V call is TRBV4-1, the J call TRBJ1-1, with 8 bases matching TRBD1. J lost 2 bases, V lost 3 bases, and 5 bases had no gene match. The CDR3 contains 15 residues. The germline V gene encodes CDR1 MGHRA and CDR2 YSYEKL.

The rearrangement uses TRBV12-5 and TRBJ1-2, with a possible D match to TRBD1 (6 bases). CDR1 and CDR2 from the germline V gene are LGHNT and FRNRAP. The germline V and J ends were trimmed by 5 bases and 5 bases, with 12 bases remaining between them. The CDR3 is made up of 13 amino acids. The CDR3 sequence is CASGGGGDYGYTF. The CDR3 nucleotides read TGTGCTAGTGGTGGAGGGGGGGATTATGGCTACACCTTC.

The chain links TRBV6-1 to TRBJ2-1, with 12 bases identical to TRBD1. The germline gives CDR1 MNHNS, CDR2 SASEGT. The CDR3 contains 18 residues. J lost 0 bases, V lost 3 bases, and 6 bases had no gene match. This CDR3 reads CASSEGQGALGSYNEQFF. CDR3 DNA: TGTGCCAGCAGTGAGGGACAGGGGGCTCTAGGCTCCTACAATGAGCAGTTCTTC.

J is TRBJ1-2 and V is TRBV23-1; D gene uncertain. TRBV23-1 carries the ORF label, with uncertain function. V was clipped by 1 base and J by 0 bases, with 15 bases between them. This CDR3 region has 17 residues. Here the CDR3 reads CASSQFGVSLANYGYTF. For the CDR3, the DNA is TGCGCCAGCAGTCAATTTGGAGTTTCGCTAGCTAACTATGGCTACACCTTC.

In its sample, this clone was seen a few times. The chain has TRBV5-5 and TRBJ2-2, with TRBD2 identical over 9 bases. This CDR3 contains 17 residues. Germline lookup yields CDR1 SGHKS and CDR2 YYEKEE (reference sequence). V dropped 0 bases and J dropped 2; count of bases not matched to a gene: 5. CDR3 residues: CASSLGSGGPNTGELFF. In DNA, the CDR3 is TGTGCCAGCAGCTTGGGTAGCGGGGGCCCTAACACCGGGGAGCTGTTTTTT. The complete variable domain, with remaining parts taken from reference TRBV5-5 and TRBJ2-2, reads DAGVTQSPTHLIKTRGQQVTLRCSPISGHKSVSWYQQVLGQGPQFIFQYYEKEERGRGNFPDRFSARQFPNYSSELNVNALLLGDSALYLCASSLGSGGPNTGELFFGEGSRLTVL.

CDR3 loop: CASSGRTGQDLGQYF. The CDR3 nucleotides are TGCGCCAGCAGCGGCCGAACGGGACAGGATTTGGGGCAGTACTTC. This chain links TRBV4-1 with TRBJ2-7; 8 positions match TRBD1. Unmatched junction bases numbered 15, after V lost 5 bases and J lost 9 bases. Germline V gene sequence: CDR1 MGHRA, CDR2 YSYEKL. The CDR3 has 15 residues.

The chain recombines TRBV4-3 with TRBJ2-3, with 11 bases that match TRBD2. The CDR3 sequence is 19 residues long. The trim removed 1 base at V and 0 bases at J, leaving 9 bases unmatched. Germline loops: CDR1 LGHNA, CDR2 YSLEER. The CDR3 sequence is CASSQAAGTSGTSTDTQYF. The CDR3 DNA reads as TGCGCCAGCAGCCAAGCTGCCGGGACTAGCGGTACTAGCACAGATACGCAGTATTTT.

A few counts support this clone. The chain employs TRBV19 and TRBJ1-5; D is perhaps TRBD1 (5 bases). Germline CDR1 is LNHDA and CDR2 is SQIVND (reference sequence). CDR3 length equals 16 residues. V gave up 5 bases and J gave up 0 bases, with 14 bases separating them. The CDR3 spells CASSAKTGPSNQPQHF. DNA of the CDR3: TGTGCCAGTAGTGCGAAAACAGGTCCTAGCAATCAGCCCCAGCATTTT.

This clone occurred a few times. The chain is built from TRBV7-3 and TRBJ1-1; D unresolved. The CDR3 extends over 13 amino acids. V gave up 2 bases and J gave up 3 bases, with 7 bases separating them. The germline CDR1 and CDR2 sequences are SGHTA and FQGTGA. The CDR3 sequence is CASSLLGHTEAFF. The CDR3 region has the DNA TGTGCCAGCAGCTTACTAGGCCACACTGAAGCTTTCTTT.

This chain connects TRBV29-1 to TRBJ1-2, with D possibly being TRBD1 (5 bases). Trimming removed 6 bases from V and 0 bases from J, with 23 bases in between. This CDR3 is 17 amino acids long. Germline CDR1 is SQVTM and CDR2 is ANQGSEA. The DNA for the CDR3 is TGCAGCGTCACACTTGATCTCAGGGCCTTGACTAACTATGGCTACACCTTC. Protein: CSVTLDLRALTNYGYTF.

The CDR3 is CASSRMRLQETQYF. CDR3 nucleotide sequence: TGTGCCAGCAGCCGTATGCGGCTCCAAGAGACCCAGTACTTC. V and J are TRBV7-2 and TRBJ2-5, with D uncertain. The CDR3 runs 14 residues. Deletions cut 5 bases from V and 1 base from J, with 11 bases between. Germline V CDR1 and CDR2: SGHTA, FQGNSA.